This T cell receptor (delta chain) was captured in a study of γδ T cells in repeated Plasmodium falciparum infection. TRG and TRD sequences were obtained from every sorted gammadelta sample. TCRdb called clones from the multiplex PCR reads again using CATT. The table has tens of thousands of delta-chain clones, 1.5% to 2% seen once; the top ten hold about 15%. With 5 bases clipped from V and 0 bases from J, the junction kept 30 bases outside the gene matches. Germline V gives CDR1 TSWWSYY, CDR2 QGS. The CDR3 length is 25 residues. Within the sample, this clone is medium-sized. This sample includes further DNA sequences coding for the same CDR3. Gammadelta T cells were flow-sorted from PBMC into Vgamma9/Vdelta2+ and Vdelta2-negative populations for bulk analysis.

This rearrangement joins TRDV1 to TRDJ1; 13 nucleotides align to TRDD3. This clonotype was sampled from a pool of human donors (malaria-infected and uninfected, not separated). The sample was gamma-delta T cells from blood. The CDR3 is CALGSLPRGLTGGYAFPPYTDKLIF. The CDR3 DNA sequence: TGTGCTCTTGGGAGCCTTCCGCGAGGCCTTACTGGGGGATACGCGTTTCCCCCGTACACCGATAAACTCATCTTT.